This T cell receptor beta chain originates from a study of blood T cell repertoires in COVID-19. Study-wide background: Samples came from the United States, Italy and Spain, spanning acute and convalescent COVID-19.

The age range of participants was 18 to 89 years, with residence in more than 20 US areas. Cohort assignment relied on participant-reported clinical history. V lost 10 bases and J 0 bases, leaving 12 bases between the germline ends. The CDR3 has 13 residues. CDR1 ENHRY and CDR2 SYGVKD come from the germline V gene. Source study methods: Counts of nucleated cells, estimated from reference gene primer amplification, were obtained. Profiled with immunoSEQ multiplex PCR; TCRdb holds only in-frame clones, not every one. That table furnishes V, J and clone size, whereas the DNA furnished D and trimming. The sample records a few hundred thousand clones, 80% to 90% being singletons.

The sample comprised PBMCs or T cells enriched from blood (not recorded which). The chain joins TRBV10-3 to TRBJ1-1; a weak D match, TRBD1 (5 bases). The receptor comes from a woman aged 40 to 50 with acute COVID-19. The CDR3 DNA follows: TGTGCCACCGAGACAGACTTGAACACTGAAGCTTTCTTT. Translation: CATETDLNTEAFF.